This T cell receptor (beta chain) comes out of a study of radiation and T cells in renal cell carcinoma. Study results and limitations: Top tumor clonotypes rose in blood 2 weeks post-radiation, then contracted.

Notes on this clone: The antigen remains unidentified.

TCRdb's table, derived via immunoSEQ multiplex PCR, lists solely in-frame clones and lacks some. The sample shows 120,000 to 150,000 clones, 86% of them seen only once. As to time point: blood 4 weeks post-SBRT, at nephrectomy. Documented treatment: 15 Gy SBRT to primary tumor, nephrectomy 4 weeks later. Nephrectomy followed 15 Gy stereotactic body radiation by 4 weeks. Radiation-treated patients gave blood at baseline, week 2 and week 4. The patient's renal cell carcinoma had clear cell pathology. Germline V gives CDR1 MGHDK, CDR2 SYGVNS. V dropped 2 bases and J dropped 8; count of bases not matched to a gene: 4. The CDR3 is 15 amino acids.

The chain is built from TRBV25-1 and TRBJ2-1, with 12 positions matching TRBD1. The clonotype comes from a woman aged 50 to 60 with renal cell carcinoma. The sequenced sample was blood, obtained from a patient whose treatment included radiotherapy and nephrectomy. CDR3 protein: CASSERGQGADEQFF. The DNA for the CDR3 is TGTGCCAGCAGTGAAAGGGGACAGGGGGCGGATGAGCAGTTCTTC. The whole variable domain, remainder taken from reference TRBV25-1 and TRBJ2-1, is EADIYQTPRYLVIGTGKKITLECSQTMGHDKMYWYQQDPGMELHLIHYSYGVNSTEKGDLSSESTVSRIRTEHFPLTLESARPSHTSQYLCASSERGQGADEQFFGPGTRLTVL.